Presented here are 27 T cell receptor beta chains from one specimen sequenced in a study of vaccination effects on CD4 cells after COVID-19. These TCRs' antigens remain unknown. Viral peptide pools were used in the ViraFEST assay to expand antigen-specific CD4+ T cells, and sequencing came afterward. It was after roughly ten days of culture that CD4+ T cells were isolated. Documented for the person is a PCR-confirmed SARS-CoV-2 infection occurring between March and December 2020. Libraries were prepared by immunoSEQ multiplex PCR; TCRdb keeps only in-frame clonotypes and omits some of them. The sample has 55,000 or so clones, around 80% seen once; the top ten hold 5.5%. Sequenced material: CD4+ T cells from PBMCs cultured with HIV peptides, taken before COVID-19 vaccination. Regarding subset: HIV-1 Nef peptide pool negative control/reference culture. The source is a human donor who had a prior SARS-CoV-2 infection.

This chain links TRBV15 with TRBJ1-2; D is unresolved. The V gene's germline CDR1 is LNHNV and CDR2 YYDKDF (reference sequence). The V and J ends lost 0 bases and 5 bases respectively, with 4 bases between them. The CDR3 sequence is 12 residues long. The CDR3 DNA reads as TGTGCCACCAGCAGAGACCAGTATGGCTACACCTTC. Translation gives CATSRDQYGYTF.

The rearrangement uses TRBV6-2 or TRBV6-3 and TRBJ2-7; D uncertain. With 4 bases removed from V and 2 bases from J, the gap between germline ends came to 18 bases. CDR1 is MNHEY and CDR2 is SVGEGT in the germline V gene. The CDR3 spans 16 residues. The CDR3 nucleotides read TGTGCCAGCAGTTCCTATGCTCAAGCACCGACCTACGAGCAGTACTTC. This gives the protein CASSSYAQAPTYEQYF.

This clone was observed a handful of times. The V call is TRBV18, the J call TRBJ2-3, with D possibly TRBD1 on 5 matching bases. This CDR3 contains 14 residues. The V and J ends lost 3 bases and 3 bases respectively, with 10 bases between them. Germline CDR1 is KGHSH and CDR2 is LQKENI. CDR3 nucleotides: TGTGCCAGCTCACCGGGGCAGGGAACAGATACGCAGTATTTT. Its protein is CASSPGQGTDTQYF.

The chain combines TRBV7-2 with TRBJ2-7; possible D gene TRBD2, 6 bases. This CDR3 has 14 residues. Trimming took 5 bases from V and 5 from J, leaving 16 bases between them. Germline V lookup: CDR1 SGHTA, CDR2 FQGNSA. As DNA, the CDR3 is TGTGCCAGCAGCCAAACCCTGGAGGGAAACGAGCAGTACTTC. It encodes CASSQTLEGNEQYF.

With regard to this clone: A junction end diverges from the germline sequence, so it may reflect a read error. V and J are TRBV2 and TRBJ2-1; 12 nucleotides line up with TRBD1. Germline CDR1 is SNHLY and CDR2 is FYNNEI. The CDR3 extends over 12 amino acids. DNA of the CDR3: TGTGCCAGCAGTGCAGCCGGGACAGGGGGCCTCTTC. Translated, it gives CASSAAGTGGLF.

CDR3 bases: TGTGCCAGTAGTCAGGACAGGGGAGGGATCAATCAGCCCCAGCATTTT. Its protein product is CASSQDRGGINQPQHF. The V call is TRBV19, the J call TRBJ1-5; TRBD1 aligns across 9 bases. CDR3 length equals 16 residues. Germline CDR1 reads LNHDA; CDR2 reads SQIVND (reference sequence). J was trimmed by 3 bases and V by 5 bases; bases with no gene match: 8.

The rearrangement uses TRBV30 and TRBJ2-7, with TRBD2 identical over 9 bases. Germline V gene sequence: CDR1 GTSNPN, CDR2 SVGIG (reference sequence). CDR3 length: 18 residues. The V and J ends lost 3 bases and 0 bases, in that order; junction bases with no gene match: 15. The CDR3 loop is CAWSRPERGGGVSYEQYF. The CDR3 DNA follows: TGTGCCTGGAGCCGCCCCGAGCGGGGCGGGGGGGTCTCCTACGAGCAGTACTTC.

The V gene is TRBV30, the J gene TRBJ2-3; D may be TRBD2 (6 bases). CDR3 length equals 16 residues. Germline-derived CDR1 and CDR2 are GTSNPN and SVGIG (reference sequence). Trimming removed 1 base at V and 2 bases at J, with 16 bases between. The CDR3 protein is CAWSALTSTATDTQYF. The CDR3 DNA is TGTGCCTGGAGTGCCCTGACTAGTACGGCCACAGATACGCAGTATTTT.

This chain links TRBV19 with TRBJ1-1; D not resolved. The CDR3 has 14 residues. The germline V gene encodes CDR1 LNHDA and CDR2 SQIVND (reference sequence). V gave up 3 bases and J gave up 8 bases, with 16 bases separating them. CDR3 loop: CASSIVTGRFEAFF. As DNA, the CDR3 is TGTGCCAGTAGTATTGTCACCGGCCGGTTCGAAGCTTTCTTT. The full variable domain, rest sourced from reference TRBV19 and TRBJ1-1, is DGGITQSPKYLFRKEGQNVTLSCEQNLNHDAMYWYRQDPGQGLRLIYYSQIVNDFQKGDIAEGYSVSREKKESFPLTVTSAQKNPTAFYLCASSIVTGRFEAFFGQGTRLTVV.

This chain links TRBV2 with TRBJ2-1; 9 bases align to TRBD2. The ends lost 1 base at V and 4 bases at J; junction bases unmatched: 2. The CDR3 runs to 15 residues. Looked up from germline, CDR1 is SNHLY and CDR2 is FYNNEI. DNA of the CDR3: TGTGCCAGCAGTGAAGGTAGCGGGGGATACAATGAGCAGTTCTTC. As protein: CASSEGSGGYNEQFF.

The rearrangement joins TRBV7-3 to TRBJ2-3, with a possible D match to TRBD1 (6 bases). V was shortened by 3 bases and J by 4 bases, with 8 bases between the two germline ends. The CDR3 spans 13 residues. Germline assignment: CDR1 SGHTA and CDR2 FQGTGA. CDR3 protein: CASSLKGADTQYF. The CDR3 DNA is TGTGCCAGCAGCTTGAAGGGGGCAGATACGCAGTATTTT.

The genes are TRBV24-1 and TRBJ1-5, with no clear D. CDR3 size: 12 residues. The germline V gene has CDR1 KGHDR and CDR2 SFDVKD. V was cut by 8 bases and J by 0 bases, with 4 bases left in between. CDR3 DNA sequence: TGTGCCACCAACTATAGCAATCAGCCCCAGCATTTT. This gives the protein CATNYSNQPQHF.

CDR3 nucleotide sequence: TGTGCCAGCAGCTTAGAAGGGGCCATGGGGAAAAACATTCAGTACTTC. This translates into CASSLEGAMGKNIQYF. The rearrangement uses TRBV11-3 and TRBJ2-4, with D perhaps matching TRBD1 (5 bases). Deletions cut 0 bases from V and 4 bases from J, with 13 bases between. Germline CDR1 reads SGHNT; CDR2 reads YENEEA. The CDR3 totals 16 residues.

The chain recombines TRBV7-9 with TRBJ1-2, with a possible D match to TRBD1 (5 bases). Trimming stripped 5 bases from V and 4 bases from J, with 14 bases between. This CDR3 is 14 amino acids long. The germline V gene has CDR1 SEHNR and CDR2 FQNEAQ (reference sequence). The CDR3 protein is CASSPTGESYGYTF. CDR3 bases: TGTGCCAGCAGCCCTACGGGGGAGTCCTATGGCTACACCTTC.

This clone has more than one count but fewer than ten. The chain has TRBV4-1 and TRBJ1-1, with 8 nucleotides matching TRBD1. V lost 2 bases and J lost 1; bases outside the gene matches: 9. CDR1 MGHRA and CDR2 YSYEKL come from the germline V gene. The CDR3 sequence is 17 residues long. The CDR3, as DNA: TGCGCCAGCAGCCAACCTACCAGGGGGCGGAGGAACACTGAAGCTTTCTTT. It yields the protein CASSQPTRGRRNTEAFF.

The CDR3 is CASSLRPAQETQYF. In nucleotides, the CDR3 is TGTGCCAGCAGCTTGAGGCCGGCCCAAGAGACCCAGTACTTC. The V gene is TRBV5-5, the J gene TRBJ2-5, with no clear D. V was pared by 1 base and J by 1 base, with 8 bases between. This CDR3 spans 14 amino acids. Per germline, CDR1 SGHKS and CDR2 YYEKEE (reference sequence).

The rearrangement joins TRBV18 to TRBJ2-1, with 11 bases lining up with TRBD2. J lost 5 bases, V lost 3 bases, and 12 bases had no gene match. The CDR3 covers 18 residues. Germline V CDR1 and CDR2: KGHSH, LQKENI. The CDR3 DNA is TGTGCCAGCTCACCGACCTTCGAGACTAGCGGGAAACACAATGAGCAGTTCTTC. As protein: CASSPTFETSGKHNEQFF.

The chain joins TRBV10-3 to TRBJ2-1; 7 bases fit TRBD2. The germline CDR1 and CDR2 sequences are ENHRY and SYGVKD. The CDR3 totals 15 residues. The V gene end was trimmed by 6 bases and the J gene end by 0 bases; junction bases not matched to a gene: 5. For the CDR3, the DNA is TGTGCCATCAGGCTAGCGGCAGACTCCTACAATGAGCAGTTCTTC. Translating gives CAIRLAADSYNEQFF.

V is TRBV6-5 and J is TRBJ1-2, with 7 positions matching TRBD1. Looked up from germline, CDR1 is MNHEY and CDR2 is SVGAGI. CDR3 length: 15 residues. After removal of 2 bases from V and 2 bases from J, the junction contained 5 bases not matched to a gene. The DNA for the CDR3 is TGTGCCAGCAGTTACATGGACAGGCCGAACTATGGCTACACCTTC. This sequence encodes CASSYMDRPNYGYTF.

This clone has just a few counts. V is TRBV4-1 and J is TRBJ1-2; 8 bases are shared with TRBD1. Germline V gene lookup returns CDR1 MGHRA and CDR2 YSYEKL. The CDR3 spans 14 residues. Losses at the gene ends were 9 bases for V and 4 bases for J; bases not matched to a gene: 10. CDR3 nucleotide sequence: TGCGCCAGTAGAACCCCAGGGGGCAGCTATGGCTACACCTTC. Translating gives CASRTPGGSYGYTF.

The genes are TRBV5-1 and TRBJ2-6; D not certain. V shed 0 bases and J shed 1 base, with 5 bases lying between them. Germline V gene sequence: CDR1 SGHRS, CDR2 YFSETQ. CDR3 length equals 15 residues. The DNA for the CDR3 is TGCGCCAGCAGCTTGGTTGAGTCTGGGGCCAACGTCCTGACTTTC. This codes for CASSLVESGANVLTF.

The V gene is TRBV2, the J gene TRBJ2-2; no definite D call. The germline V gene encodes CDR1 SNHLY and CDR2 FYNNEI. The CDR3 runs 14 residues. V lost 1 base, J lost 1 base, and 4 bases lay in between. CDR3 region: CASSEVQNTGELFF. The CDR3 DNA sequence: TGTGCCAGCAGTGAAGTACAGAACACCGGGGAGCTGTTTTTT.

The genes are TRBV5-4 and TRBJ2-5, with 10 bases aligning to TRBD1. With V trimmed by 4 bases and J by 5 bases, 11 bases remained unmatched. Germline V gives CDR1 SGHNT, CDR2 YYREEE (reference sequence). The CDR3 extends over 16 amino acids. The chain's CDR3 is CASSGYDRGRRETQYF. DNA of the CDR3: TGTGCCAGCAGCGGATATGACAGGGGGCGACGGGAGACCCAGTACTTC.

This clone was counted once. V and J are TRBV19 and TRBJ1-2; TRBD1 matches at 7 bases. Per the germline V gene, CDR1 is LNHDA and CDR2 is SQIVND (reference sequence). This CDR3 region has 14 residues. After removal of 6 bases from V and 2 bases from J, the junction contained 6 bases not matched to a gene. CDR3 DNA: TGTGCCAGTAGCTACGACAGGGTGAACTATGGCTACACCTTC. Translated, it gives CASSYDRVNYGYTF.

This clone has more than one count but fewer than ten. The chain links TRBV30 to TRBJ1-5, with a tentative D call TRBD1 (5 bases). The germline gives CDR1 GTSNPN, CDR2 SVGIG (reference sequence). The CDR3 sequence is 15 residues long. V lost 2 bases and J 4 bases, leaving 15 bases between the germline ends. The CDR3 loop is CAWSRGLNVNQPQHF. CDR3 DNA sequence: TGTGCCTGGAGTCGGGGACTGAACGTTAATCAGCCCCAGCATTTT.

The CDR3 loop is CASSLGSGAAYEQYF. DNA of the CDR3: TGTGCCAGCAGCTTGGGTAGCGGAGCCGCCTACGAGCAGTACTTC. V and J are TRBV7-3 and TRBJ2-7, with a weak D call TRBD2 (6 bases). The CDR3 covers 15 residues. Per germline, CDR1 SGHTA and CDR2 FQGTGA. Trimming removed 3 bases from V and 2 bases from J, with 14 bases in between.

This chain links TRBV29-1 with TRBJ1-3; TRBD1 matches at 8 bases. V gave up 6 bases and J gave up 0 bases; unmatched junction bases: 7. This CDR3 spans 15 amino acids. CDR1 and CDR2 from the germline V gene are SQVTM and ANQGSEA. The CDR3 DNA reads TGCAGCGTGGTAATAACAGGGGGCTCTGGAAACACCATATATTTT. This sequence encodes CSVVITGGSGNTIYF.